This is a list of T cell receptor beta chains from one sample in a study of CD8 T cells in Susac syndrome. TCRdb reprocessed the immunoSEQ multiplex PCR reads with MiXCR, giving one entry per CDR3 protein. The sample lists a few hundred thousand distinct CDR3 sequences, 65% to 90% occurring once. Sequences were obtained from CD8+ T cells from PBMCs. These receptors were collected from a human donor with multiple sclerosis. Each CDR3 is given with its conserved first and last residue. D genes are given only for firm matches. Clone size is given for some rows only: seen once, a few or many times, or a class if the clone is expanded.

TRBV20-1,NA,NA,TRBJ1-2,CSAVAGGFPHYGYTF,TGCAGTGCTGTGGCCGGGGGGTTTCCTCACTATGGCTACACCTTC
TRBV19,NA,TRBD1,TRBJ1-1,CASSMLQGVPTEAFF,TGTGCCAGTAGTATGCTACAGGGGGTCCCCACTGAAGCTTTCTTT
TRBV4-2,once,NA,TRBJ1-5,CASSQVAGPYSNQPQHF,TGTGCCAGCAGCCAAGTGGCAGGGCCTTATAGCAATCAGCCCCAGCATTTT
TRBV28,NA,NA,TRBJ2-7,CASSKDRESSEQYF,TGTGCCAGCAGTAAGGACCGGGAGAGTAGCGAGCAGTACTTC
TRBV5-4,NA,NA,TRBJ1-2,CASSLGPGVTGDYGYTF,TGTGCCAGCAGCTTAGGGCCAGGGGTAACCGGGGACTATGGCTACACCTTC
TRBV6-2/TRBV6-3,few,NA,TRBJ2-7,CASSHRPSVYEQYF,TGTGCCAGCAGTCACAGGCCTAGTGTCTACGAGCAGTACTTC
TRBV27,NA,NA,TRBJ2-6,CASSPQTGTGANVLTF,TGTGCCAGCAGTCCCCAAACAGGGACTGGGGCCAACGTCCTGACTTTC
TRBV12-5,NA,NA,TRBJ1-2,CASGEASRYTF,TGTGCTAGTGGTGAGGCGAGTCGCTACACCTTC
TRBV14,NA,NA,TRBJ1-1,CASSQDPGAWGTSTEAFF,TGTGCCAGCAGCCAAGATCCAGGGGCCTGGGGAACCTCCACTGAAGCTTTCTTT
TRBV4-2,NA,TRBD2,TRBJ2-3,CASSQGLLAGTDTQYF,TGTGCCAGCAGCCAAGGTCTCCTAGCGGGCACAGATACGCAGTATTTT